There are many counts of the clone carrying this T cell receptor beta chain. The antigen remains unidentified. The PBMCs were sourced from fresh peripheral blood (about 9.7 ml). The data derive from a study of T cells in Graves' hyperthyroidism and ophthalmopathy. Study-wide points: Blood held most thyroid clonotypes expanded above 0.001 frequency.

Amplification of TCR beta CDR3 regions was performed using RNA transcripts as template. Researchers ran a first-round RT-PCR on the TCR CDR3 using the HTBI primer set. MiXCR was run by TCRdb on the multiplex PCR reads, yielding one entry per CDR3 protein. The sample yields more than 450,000 distinct CDR3 sequences, approximately 14% seen once. Germline V gives CDR1 LGHDT, CDR2 YNNKEL (reference sequence). The CDR3 length is 11 residues. Between the trimmed V and J ends, which lost 2 bases and 6 bases, there was a span of 4 bases. Sequenced input: blood. This clonotype originated in a woman aged 40-49 years with Graves' hyperthyroidism. This chain connects TRBV3-1 to TRBJ1-2; D not certain. CDR3 nucleotide sequence: TGTGCCAGCAGCCAAAGGGATGGCTACACCTTC. It translates to CASSQRDGYTF.